The 25 T cell receptor beta chains below were found in one sample sequenced in a study of response to subunit inactivated influenza vaccine. TCRdb re-analysed the RT-PCR reads in MiXCR, keeping a single row per CDR3 protein. This sample has approximately 480,000 distinct CDR3 sequences, with roughly 9.8% found just once. Material: PBMCs from blood, obtained 35 to 45 days after vaccination. Receptors were obtained from a man aged 50 to 60 who received an inactivated influenza vaccine.

The chain employs TRBV28 and TRBJ2-5; D unresolved. This CDR3 contains 16 residues. Germline V CDR1 and CDR2: MDHEN, SYDVKM. Trimming removed 3 bases from V and 4 bases from J, with 18 bases in between. The CDR3 loop reads CASSFALRGTAETQYF. The CDR3 DNA sequence: TGTGCCAGCAGTTTTGCCTTACGAGGAACCGCAGAGACCCAGTACTTC. Complete variable domain (other parts from reference TRBV28 and TRBJ2-5): DVKVTQSSRYLVKRTGEKVFLECVQDMDHENMFWYRQDPGLGLRLIYFSYDVKMKEKGDIPEGYSVSREKKERFSLILESASTNQTSMYLCASSFALRGTAETQYFGPGTRLLVL.

This clonotype has a handful of counts. The V and J genes are TRBV6-1 and TRBJ1-3; maybe TRBD1 (5 bases). Germline values: CDR1 MNHNS, CDR2 SASEGT. Trimming shortened V by 6 bases and J by 4 bases, and 22 bases separated the two germline ends. The CDR3 totals 17 residues. In nucleotides, the CDR3 is TGTGCCAGCAGCTCGGGCCCGGGCGGCGGGGACGGAAACACCATATATTTT. Translating gives CASSSGPGGGDGNTIYF.

A few counts support this clonotype. The chain combines TRBV18 with TRBJ2-2; a possible D gene is TRBD2 (5 bases). Looked up from germline, CDR1 is KGHSH and CDR2 is LQKENI. CDR3 length: 18 amino acids. Trimming shortened V by 4 bases and J by 4 bases, and 22 bases separated the two germline ends. The CDR3 reads CASSRGGRVRAGTGELFF. The CDR3 nucleotides are TGTGCCAGCTCACGAGGCGGCCGAGTTCGGGCGGGCACCGGGGAGCTGTTTTTT.

V gene TRBV11-2 combines with J gene TRBJ2-1; TRBD2 aligns across 9 bases. Per germline, CDR1 SGHAT and CDR2 FQNNGV. Trimming removed 4 bases from V and 5 bases from J; junction bases left unmatched: 9. This CDR3 is built from 16 residues. Here the CDR3 DNA reads TGTGCCAGCAGCTCATTCGCGGGGGGGCCAAACAATGAGCAGTTCTTC. Protein product: CASSSFAGGPNNEQFF.

In this sample, this clonotype turned up a few times. V and J are TRBV7-9 and TRBJ1-5; D gene ambiguous. From germline, CDR1 is SEHNR and CDR2 FQNEAQ (reference sequence). The germline V and J ends were trimmed by 1 base and 3 bases, with 10 bases remaining between them. This CDR3 region has 15 residues. CDR3 nucleotides: TGTGCCAGCAGCTTAGTAGAGGGCCCCAATCAGCCCCAGCATTTT. This encodes CASSLVEGPNQPQHF.

The sample holds many counts of this clonotype. The chain carries TRBV4-1 and TRBJ2-7; TRBD2 is a possible D gene (6 bases). Germline assignment: CDR1 MGHRA and CDR2 YSYEKL. The CDR3 covers 14 residues. V lost 3 bases and J 6 bases, leaving 15 bases between the germline ends. CDR3: CASSHQPGESEQYF. The CDR3 nucleotides are TGCGCCAGCAGCCATCAACCGGGGGAGTCCGAGCAGTACTTC.

This clonotype was seen more than once but under ten times. CDR3 protein: CASSLLQGTYEQYF. CDR3 in DNA: TGTGCCAGCAGTTTGCTACAGGGAACCTACGAGCAGTACTTC. This sequence joins TRBV6-5 and TRBJ2-7, with a tentative D call TRBD1 (6 bases). Trimming left V 4 bases short and J 2 bases short, with 12 bases between. This CDR3 has 14 residues. CDR1 is MNHEY, CDR2 SVGAGI, per germline.

This clonotype was recorded many times. V is TRBV9 and J is TRBJ1-1, with TRBD1 as a possible D gene (5 bases). V dropped 2 bases and J dropped 2 bases, with 7 bases sitting between them. The CDR3 is made up of 13 amino acids. Germline loops: CDR1 SGDLS, CDR2 YYNGEE. The CDR3 loop reads CASSVGANTEAFF. CDR3 nucleotide sequence: TGTGCCAGCAGCGTTGGGGCCAACACTGAAGCTTTCTTT. The full variable domain, its missing parts supplied by reference TRBV9 and TRBJ1-1, is DSGVTQTPKHLITATGQRVTLRCSPRSGDLSVYWYQQSLDQGLQFLIQYYNGEERAKGNILERFSAQQFPDLHSELNLSSLELGDSALYFCASSVGANTEAFFGQGTRLTVV.

The J gene is TRBJ2-1, the V gene TRBV12-3 or TRBV12-4; 9 bases line up with TRBD2. Unmatched junction bases numbered 6, after V lost 7 bases and J lost 8 bases. This CDR3 has 13 amino acids. The CDR3 DNA sequence: TGTGCCAGCACGAGCGGGAGGCACCATGAGCAGTTCTTC. Its translation is CASTSGRHHEQFF.

The rearrangement uses TRBV6-1 and TRBJ1-1, with 12 bases matching TRBD1. The CDR3 consists of 16 residues. With 4 bases clipped from V and 4 bases from J, the junction kept 7 bases outside the gene matches. Looked up from germline, CDR1 is MNHNS and CDR2 is SASEGT. DNA of the CDR3: TGTGCCAGCAGTGTGGGGACAGGGGGCATTAGCACTGAAGCTTTCTTT. Translation gives CASSVGTGGISTEAFF.

The rearrangement joins TRBV29-1 to TRBJ2-5; D is uncertain. From germline, CDR1 is SQVTM and CDR2 ANQGSEA. This CDR3 has 13 amino acids. V lost 6 bases to trimming and J lost 1 base, with 12 bases between them. The CDR3 nucleotides read TGCAGCGTCGGATTAGGCTCCCAAGAGACCCAGTACTTC. It translates to CSVGLGSQETQYF.

The genes are TRBV5-1 and TRBJ2-7, with D tentatively TRBD1 (6 bases). V was cut by 1 base and J by 1 base, with 15 bases left in between. The CDR3 spans 16 residues. Germline V gene sequence: CDR1 SGHRS, CDR2 YFSETQ. Here the CDR3 DNA reads TGCGCCAGCAGCTTGCAGGCAGGGGCGAATTCCTACGAGCAGTACTTC. It yields the protein CASSLQAGANSYEQYF.

The CDR3 is CSIHRGGRETQYF. CDR3 nucleotide sequence: TGCAGCATACACAGGGGCGGGAGGGAGACCCAGTACTTC. The chain is built from TRBV29-1 and TRBJ2-5; tentative D call: TRBD2 (8 bases). The CDR3 is 13 amino acids. Trimming removed 8 bases from V and 5 bases from J, with 18 bases in between. The germline CDR1 and CDR2 sequences are SQVTM and ANQGSEA.

The CDR3 DNA reads TGTGCCAGCAGTTACAGGGACAGGCGCACAGATACGCAGTATTTT. Protein product: CASSYRDRRTDTQYF. This chain links TRBV6-5 with TRBJ2-3; 8 bases align to TRBD1. This CDR3 is built from 15 residues. Germline CDR1 is MNHEY and CDR2 is SVGAGI. V lost 2 bases to trimming and J lost 1 base; unmatched junction nucleotides: 2.

This clonotype was found a few times. CDR3 sequence: CASSQGLAGEKLFF. CDR3 coding DNA: TGCGCCAGCAGCCAAGGGCTCGCAGGGGAAAAACTGTTTTTT. The chain links TRBV4-3 to TRBJ1-4, with D tentatively TRBD1 (5 bases). Trimming removed 1 base from V and 8 bases from J, with 11 bases in between. Germline CDR1 LGHNA, CDR2 YSLEER. CDR3 length: 14 residues.

The rearrangement links TRBV24-1 to TRBJ2-3; D may be TRBD1 (5 bases). The ends were cut back, 4 bases at V and 1 base at J, with 11 bases in the middle. The germline V gene encodes CDR1 KGHDR and CDR2 SFDVKD. The CDR3 covers 15 residues. The CDR3 DNA sequence: TGTGCCACCAGTGAGGAGACAGTTCGCACAGATACGCAGTATTTT. This translates into CATSEETVRTDTQYF.

The rearrangement joins TRBV7-2 to TRBJ2-7; no firm D call. The length of the CDR3 is 12 residues. Trimming left V 2 bases short and J 6 bases short, with 8 bases between. From germline, CDR1 is SGHTA and CDR2 FQGNSA. CDR3 loop: CASSLYLSEQYF. CDR3 in DNA: TGTGCCAGCAGCTTATACTTGTCCGAGCAGTACTTC.

This sequence joins TRBV7-8 and TRBJ1-1, with D possibly TRBD1 on 5 matching bases. V lost 1 base to trimming and J lost 4 bases, with 10 bases between them. The CDR3 is made up of 14 amino acids. CDR1 and CDR2 (germline): SGHVS, FQNEAQ. CDR3 in DNA: TGTGCCAGCAGCTTAGTGAGGAGGGGCACTGAAGCTTTCTTT. Translating it yields CASSLVRRGTEAFF. The full variable domain, in which reference TRBV7-8 and TRBJ1-1 provide the parts outside the CDR3, is GAGVSQSPRYKVAKRGQDVALRCDPISGHVSLFWYQQALGQGPEFLTYFQNEAQLDKSGLPSDRFFAERPEGSVSTLKIQRTQQEDSAVYLCASSLVRRGTEAFFGQGTRLTVV.

This chain connects TRBV9 to TRBJ2-3; the match to TRBD2 covers 8 bases. Trimming took 3 bases from V and 1 from J; bases not matched to a gene: 7. The germline V gene has CDR1 SGDLS and CDR2 YYNGEE. This CDR3 region has 16 residues. The CDR3: CASSARSGVGTDTQYF. The CDR3 DNA is TGTGCCAGCAGCGCCCGTAGCGGGGTCGGCACAGATACGCAGTATTTT.

This clonotype turned up a few times. The rearrangement links TRBV10-3 to TRBJ2-7; D possibly corresponds to TRBD2 (6 bases). The CDR3 loop spans 14 amino acids. The germline CDR1 and CDR2 sequences are ENHRY and SYGVKD. Trimming took off 6 bases at V and 5 bases at J, with 17 bases between the two ends. The CDR3 DNA reads as TGTGCCATCAGAAAGACCTGGGGACTCAACGAGCAGTACTTC. Protein: CAIRKTWGLNEQYF.

Only a few counts were recorded for this clonotype. CDR3 DNA: TGTGCCAGCAGCTCGGCAGCGGGCAATCAGCCCCAGCATTTT. Translating it yields CASSSAAGNQPQHF. V is TRBV5-6 and J is TRBJ1-5, with unresolved D. The CDR3 consists of 14 residues. V was clipped by 3 bases and J by 2 bases, with 9 bases between them. The germline gives CDR1 SGHDT, CDR2 YYEEEE. Variable domain in full (rest from reference TRBV5-6 and TRBJ1-5): DAGVTQSPTHLIKTRGQQVTLRCSPKSGHDTVSWYQQALGQGPQFIFQYYEEEERQRGNFPDRFSGHQFPNYSSELNVNALLLGDSALYLCASSSAAGNQPQHFGDGTRLSIL.

This chain joins TRBV20-1 and TRBJ2-5; tentative D call: TRBD1 (5 bases). The CDR3 is 12 residues long. Looked up from germline, CDR1 is DFQATT and CDR2 is SNEGSKA (reference sequence). The V gene lost 6 bases and the J gene lost 4 bases, with 12 bases spanning the gap. The CDR3 reads CSAITGSETQYF. The CDR3 bases are TGCAGTGCCATAACAGGATCAGAGACCCAGTACTTC.

This clonotype appeared many times. CDR3 bases: TGTGCCAGCAGCCGCCGAATCGGGACAGGCCTCTACGAGCAGTACTTC. As protein: CASSRRIGTGLYEQYF. The chain joins TRBV7-6 to TRBJ2-7; 8 positions match TRBD1. Losses at the gene ends were 5 bases for V and 3 bases for J; bases not matched to a gene: 12. The CDR3 consists of 16 residues. CDR1 SGHVS and CDR2 FNYEAQ come from the germline V gene.

This clonotype was observed a few times. The rearrangement uses TRBV7-9 and TRBJ2-3, with D maybe TRBD2 (5 bases). The germline V gene encodes CDR1 SEHNR and CDR2 FQNEAQ (reference sequence). Trimming removed 3 bases from V and 2 bases from J, with 18 bases in between. The CDR3 is made up of 17 amino acids. As DNA, the CDR3 is TGTGCCAGCAGCTTTTGGCCAGTGGGTAGCGCCACAGATACGCAGTATTTT. The encoded protein is CASSFWPVGSATDTQYF.

This chain uses TRBV12-3 or TRBV12-4 with TRBJ2-7; tentatively, D is TRBD2 (6 bases). There are 17 residues in the CDR3. V was shortened by 4 bases and J by 7 bases, with 26 bases between the two germline ends. This chain's CDR3 is CASSSTGTPPPLREQYF. In DNA, the CDR3 is TGTGCCAGCAGTTCTACCGGGACTCCCCCACCCCTTCGGGAGCAGTACTTC.